The 23 T cell receptor beta chains reported below all come from one sample, sequenced in a study of cytotoxic CD8 clonotypes in ibrutinib-treated CLL. Sequenced by immunoSEQ multiplex PCR; TCRdb stores in-frame clones only, minus some. The profile shows roughly 250,000 clones, 60% to 75% of them singletons. Specimen: PBMCs, collected after 24 months of ibrutinib treatment. The receptor set was obtained from a human donor with chronic lymphocytic leukemia.

The chain joins TRBV19 to TRBJ2-5; D is unclear. The J call is in doubt because the DNA end fits TRBJ2-7 better. The CDR3 is 13 residues long. The germline gives CDR1 LNHDA, CDR2 SQIVND (reference sequence). CDR3 in DNA: TGTGCCAGTAGTATAGGCTCGCCCTACGAGCAGTACTTC. This sequence encodes CASSIGSPYEQYF.

Only a few counts were recorded for this clone. The V gene is TRBV27, the J gene TRBJ2-7; a weak D match, TRBD1 (5 bases). The CDR3 runs to 16 residues. The V and J ends lost 6 bases and 0 bases respectively, with 18 bases between them. The germline CDR1 and CDR2 sequences are MNHEY and SMNVEV (reference sequence). In nucleotides, the CDR3 is TGTGCCAGCAGCCCATTAGGGGCGCAATTCTCCTACGAGCAGTACTTC. It is translated as CASSPLGAQFSYEQYF.

The chain recombines TRBV18 with TRBJ2-7, with D maybe TRBD1 (5 bases). From germline, CDR1 is KGHSH and CDR2 LQKENI. This CDR3 region has 13 residues. V lost 6 bases to trimming and J lost 5 bases, with 14 bases between them. CDR3 residues: CASSFSGKNEQYF. The CDR3 bases are TGTGCCAGCTCCTTCTCAGGGAAGAACGAGCAGTACTTC.

This chain uses TRBV19 with TRBJ1-1; the D is unclear. Germline CDR1 reads LNHDA; CDR2 reads SQIVND (reference sequence). Trimming removed 3 bases at V and 0 bases at J, with 11 bases between. This CDR3 contains 15 residues. The CDR3 reads CASSMRDTLNTEAFF. The DNA of the CDR3 is TGTGCCAGTAGTATGCGGGATACCTTGAACACTGAAGCTTTCTTT.

V is TRBV18 and J is TRBJ2-7, with D tentatively TRBD1 (5 bases). CDR3 length: 17 amino acids. Germline lookup yields CDR1 KGHSH and CDR2 LQKENI. Trimming shortened V by 2 bases and J by 4 bases, and 21 bases separated the two germline ends. The CDR3 DNA reads as TGTGCCAGCTCACCAAAGAATGTTCAGGGTACATCTTACGAGCAGTACTTC. This sequence encodes CASSPKNVQGTSYEQYF.

The V and J genes are TRBV29-1 and TRBJ1-1, with TRBD1 as a possible D gene (6 bases). Germline V lookup: CDR1 SQVTM, CDR2 ANQGSEA. V shed 5 bases and J shed 4 bases, with 11 bases lying between them. CDR3 length equals 12 residues. The CDR3 spells CSVRWGATEAFF. The CDR3 DNA reads as TGCAGCGTTCGGTGGGGGGCCACTGAAGCTTTCTTT.

This chain uses TRBV29-1 with TRBJ2-7; 10 bases are shared with TRBD2. Trimming cost V 4 bases and J 0 bases; bases outside gene matches: 6. This CDR3 spans 15 amino acids. The germline V gene has CDR1 SQVTM and CDR2 ANQGSEA. CDR3 residues: CSVGLAGGSSYEQYF. The DNA for the CDR3 is TGCAGCGTTGGACTAGCGGGTGGGAGCTCCTACGAGCAGTACTTC.

The CDR3 here is CATSRDPREANYGYTF. The DNA of the CDR3 is TGTGCCACCAGCAGAGATCCCAGGGAAGCTAACTATGGCTACACCTTC. The rearrangement uses TRBV15 and TRBJ1-2, with D possibly TRBD1 on 5 matching bases. The CDR3 loop spans 16 amino acids. Germline CDR1 and CDR2: LNHNV and YYDKDF (reference sequence). Trimming removed 0 bases at V and 0 bases at J, with 11 bases between.

V and J are TRBV2 and TRBJ2-2; 8 bases agree with TRBD1. Germline CDR1 is SNHLY and CDR2 is FYNNEI. There are 15 residues in the CDR3. Trimming at V came to 4 bases and at J to 4 bases, leaving 5 bases not matched to a gene. DNA of the CDR3: TGTGCCAGCAGTGTTGGACAGGGAGGCACCGGGGAGCTGTTTTTT. Its protein is CASSVGQGGTGELFF.

V and J are TRBV6-5 and TRBJ2-1, with 7 bases fitting TRBD2. This CDR3 has 16 amino acids. Germline values: CDR1 MNHEY, CDR2 SVGAGI. The ends lost 4 bases at V and 6 bases at J; junction bases unmatched: 12. For the CDR3, the DNA is TGTGCCAGCAGTTCTCCTGAGCGGGGAGGAGCCAATGAGCAGTTCTTC. This codes for CASSSPERGGANEQFF.

Written as DNA, the CDR3 is TGTGCCAGCAGCCAGGGACTAGCGGGAGTCTTCAATGAGCAGTTCTTC. Its translation: CASSQGLAGVFNEQFF. The V and J genes are TRBV7-2 and TRBJ2-1; 14 nucleotides match TRBD2. CDR1 SGHTA and CDR2 FQGNSA come from the germline V gene. The CDR3 is made up of 16 amino acids. The V segment lost 5 bases and the J segment 6 bases; nucleotides outside the gene matches: 6.

The CDR3 nucleotides read TGTGCCAGCAGCGACGGCAGGGGAAATTCACCCCTCCACTTT. Translation gives CASSDGRGNSPLHF. J is TRBJ1-6 and V is TRBV13; D is perhaps TRBD1 (6 bases). The CDR3 is made up of 14 amino acids. The germline CDR1 and CDR2 sequences are PRHDT and FYEKMQ (reference sequence). The ends were cut back, 5 bases at V and 7 bases at J, with 12 bases in the middle.

This clone appeared a few times. This sequence joins TRBV4-3 and TRBJ2-1; 10 positions match TRBD2. The germline CDR1 and CDR2 sequences are LGHNA and YSLEER. Trimming took 2 bases from V and 4 from J; bases not matched to a gene: 2. The CDR3 is 15 amino acids. The CDR3 DNA is TGCGCCAGCAGCCAACTAGCGGGAGCTTACAATGAGCAGTTCTTC. Protein sequence: CASSQLAGAYNEQFF.

The chain joins TRBV28 to TRBJ1-4, with D unclear. V lost 4 bases to trimming and J lost 5 bases, with 5 bases between them. This CDR3 has 12 amino acids. Germline lookup yields CDR1 MDHEN and CDR2 SYDVKM. The CDR3 reads CASSSLNEKLFF. In DNA form, the CDR3 reads TGTGCCAGCAGTTCATTGAATGAAAAACTGTTTTTT.

V usage is TRBV28 and J usage is TRBJ1-3, with D hard to call. CDR3 size: 13 residues. CDR1 is MDHEN and CDR2 is SYDVKM in the germline V gene. The V and J ends lost 5 bases and 4 bases respectively, with 9 bases between them. The CDR3 here is CASSPPGGNTIYF. In DNA, the CDR3 is TGTGCCAGCAGTCCTCCTGGGGGAAACACCATATATTTT.

The V call is TRBV2, the J call TRBJ2-7; no firm D call. The germline V and J ends were trimmed by 0 bases and 3 bases, with 9 bases remaining between them. Looked up from germline, CDR1 is SNHLY and CDR2 is FYNNEI. The CDR3 runs 14 residues. The CDR3 DNA reads TGTGCCAGCAGTGAAGCGCCCGAGGACTACGAGCAGTACTTC. Amino acids: CASSEAPEDYEQYF. The whole variable domain, remainder taken from reference TRBV2 and TRBJ2-7, is EPEVTQTPSHQVTQMGQEVILRCVPISNHLYFYWYRQILGQKVEFLVSFYNNEISEKSEIFDDQFSVERPDGSNFTLKIRSTKLEDSAMYFCASSEAPEDYEQYFGPGTRLTVT.

The CDR3, as DNA: TGCAGCGTGAGACAGTTCTACGAGCAGTACTTC. Its translation: CSVRQFYEQYF. The genes are TRBV29-1 and TRBJ2-7; perhaps TRBD1 as D (5 bases). This CDR3 comprises 11 residues. The V gene's germline CDR1 is SQVTM and CDR2 ANQGSEA. With 6 bases removed from V and 3 bases from J, the gap between germline ends came to 9 bases.

This chain connects TRBV28 to TRBJ1-4; possible D gene TRBD1, 6 bases. V lost 2 bases to trimming and J lost 14 bases, with 27 bases between them. Looked up from germline, CDR1 is MDHEN and CDR2 is SYDVKM. CDR3 length equals 17 residues. CDR3 region: CASSLPTGAGAYNFLFF. The CDR3 region has the DNA TGTGCCAGCAGTTTACCGACTGGGGCAGGGGCGTATAATTTTCTGTTTTTT.

In this sample, this clone turned up a few times. V and J are TRBV5-1 and TRBJ2-7; D call uncertain. The CDR3 loop spans 13 amino acids. The V end lost 3 bases, the J end lost 4 bases, and 11 bases lay between the germline ends. The germline gives CDR1 SGHRS, CDR2 YFSETQ. The CDR3, as DNA: TGCGCCAGCAGCTCACCACGTAATTACGAGCAGTACTTC. This encodes CASSSPRNYEQYF.

CDR3 residues: CASSLAGGTGELFF. The CDR3, as DNA: TGCGCCAGCAGCCTAGCGGGAGGGACCGGGGAGCTGTTTTTT. The chain carries TRBV10-1 and TRBJ2-2; 12 positions agree with TRBD2. CDR1 and CDR2 (germline): WNHNN, SYGVQD (reference sequence). This CDR3 contains 14 residues. V trimming: 6 bases; J trimming: 5 bases; junction bases outside the gene matches: 1.

V and J are TRBV19 and TRBJ1-5; TRBD1 aligns across 8 bases. Unmatched junction bases numbered 8, after V lost 10 bases and J lost 0 bases. CDR1 LNHDA and CDR2 SQIVND come from the germline V gene (reference sequence). CDR3 size: 15 residues. The CDR3 DNA follows: TGTGCCAATATGCGCGGACAGGGTAGCAATCAGCCCCAGCATTTT. This codes for CANMRGQGSNQPQHF.

This clone was detected only a few times. The chain recombines TRBV28 with TRBJ1-4; D call uncertain. V was pared by 6 bases and J by 11 bases, with 13 bases between. Germline assignment: CDR1 MDHEN and CDR2 SYDVKM. The CDR3 sequence is 12 residues long. The CDR3 sequence is CASSQRERKLFF. The CDR3 DNA follows: TGTGCCAGCAGCCAAAGAGAGCGGAAACTGTTTTTT.

This rearrangement joins TRBV27 to TRBJ2-2; TRBD1 matches at 9 bases. There are 20 residues in the CDR3. Trimming took 2 bases from V and 6 from J; bases not matched to a gene: 19. Germline lookup yields CDR1 MNHEY and CDR2 SMNVEV (reference sequence). CDR3 in amino acids: CASSLQFFSLDRGPPGELFF. The CDR3, as DNA: TGTGCCAGCAGTTTACAATTTTTCTCTTTGGACAGGGGACCTCCCGGGGAGCTGTTTTTT.